This TCR beta chain comes out of a study of T cell repertoires in cytomegalovirus infection. The overall study: CMV infection plus the matching HLA type was flagged by public TCR beta signatures. Study-wide points: Summed frequency of public TCR beta families distinguished CMV carriers with the relevant HLA. HLA-C-restricted TCR beta clonotypes specific for CMV led the ex vivo response.

CDR1 and CDR2 from the germline V gene are MGHRA and YSYEKL. CDR3 length: 12 amino acids. V was shortened by 0 bases and J by 5 bases, with 4 bases between the two germline ends. About this clonotype: The antigen remains unidentified.

One entry per CDR3 protein, called by TCRdb with MiXCR from the reads. The sample records approximately 160,000 distinct CDR3 sequences, roughly 15% being singletons. Sequenced material: CD8+ T cells from PBMCs. V is TRBV4-1 and J is TRBJ2-5; D unresolved. This receptor was identified in a human donor in good health (CMV status not recorded). Some clones in this sample may be carry-over from other donors' samples. The CDR3 reads CASSQDSETQYF. In nucleotides, the CDR3 is TGCGCCAGCAGCCAAGATTCTGAGACCCAGTACTTC.